These 11 T cell receptor beta chains share one sample of origin, sequenced in a study of T cells after yellow fever vaccination (dated by TCRdb to about 2019). This specimen's treatment or condition label, per the study, means: live attenuated yellow fever vaccine strain. Library method: 5' RACE. The listed sequencing device is Illumina HiSeq 2500. TCRdb reworked the public reads: Q25 trimming with fastp, MiXCR clone assembly, productive beta chains retained. Entries are consolidated by CDR3 protein sequence, retaining the most common genes and DNA. This sample is represented by about 360,000 distinct CDR3 sequences; 6.2% of them were singletons. Around 16% of the sample is in the top ten clones. The material was PBMCs, obtained 5 days after the yellow fever booster vaccination. All receptors come from a man aged 25-40 years who received the YFV17D yellow fever vaccine.

This clonotype was seen only a few times. The CDR3 coding sequence is TGTGCCAGACAAAATGAGCAGTTCTTC. Residues: CARQNEQFF. V and J are TRBV19 and TRBJ2-1; D remains unclear. The CDR3 is 9 amino acids. Germline V gives CDR1 LNHDA, CDR2 SQIVND (reference sequence). The V gene lost 9 bases and the J gene lost 7 bases, with 4 bases spanning the gap.

There are a few counts of this clonotype. The J gene is TRBJ2-5, the V gene TRBV3-1; D unresolved. Between the trimmed V and J ends, which lost 8 bases and 5 bases, there was a span of 12 bases. CDR1 and CDR2 (germline): LGHDT, YNNKEL (reference sequence). The CDR3 spans 12 residues. The CDR3 DNA is TGTGCCAGCGGCTCGTGGACGGAGACCCAGTACTTC. Amino acid sequence: CASGSWTETQYF.

The chain uses TRBV7-2 and TRBJ1-2, with no clear D. Germline lookup yields CDR1 SGHTA and CDR2 FQGNSA. The V end lost 1 base, the J end lost 3 bases, and 9 bases lay between the germline ends. The CDR3 runs 14 residues. The CDR3 region is CASSLGISYYGYTF. The CDR3, as DNA: TGTGCCAGCAGCTTAGGGATTTCTTACTATGGCTACACCTTC.

This clonotype was found many times. The chain combines TRBV6-2 or TRBV6-3 with TRBJ2-5; D possibly matches TRBD1 or TRBD2 (5 bases each). Germline CDR1 reads MNHEY; CDR2 reads SVGEGT. The CDR3 loop spans 15 amino acids. The ends were cut back, 6 bases at V and 5 bases at J, with 19 bases in the middle. As DNA, the CDR3 is TGTGCCAGCAGACTCTCCGGGGCGTCGATGGAGACCCAGTACTTC. Protein product: CASRLSGASMETQYF.

This clonotype was seen repeatedly, ten times or more. In DNA, the CDR3 is TGTGCCAGCAGTTTAGCGTCCTATGGCTACACCTTC. Its protein product is CASSLASYGYTF. The genes are TRBV12-3 or TRBV12-4 and TRBJ1-2; no firm D call. V lost 0 bases, J lost 4 bases, and 3 bases lay in between. The CDR3 is 12 residues long.

The table lists this clonotype with a few counts. The chain links TRBV19 to TRBJ2-1; 8 positions match TRBD1. V dropped 11 bases and J dropped 0; count of bases not matched to a gene: 15. The CDR3 sequence is 17 residues long. Germline CDR1 LNHDA, CDR2 SQIVND (reference sequence). The CDR3 coding sequence is TGTGCCTCGGGACAGGCATTGGGTTATACCTCCTACAATGAGCAGTTCTTC. Protein sequence: CASGQALGYTSYNEQFF. Complete variable domain (other parts from reference TRBV19 and TRBJ2-1): DGGITQSPKYLFRKEGQNVTLSCEQNLNHDAMYWYRQDPGQGLRLIYYSQIVNDFQKGDIAEGYSVSREKKESFPLTVTSAQKNPTAFYLCASGQALGYTSYNEQFFGPGTRLTVL.

The chain employs TRBV6-5 and TRBJ2-3; 9 bases match TRBD2. The CDR3 has 17 amino acids. CDR1 is MNHEY and CDR2 is SVGAGI in the germline V gene. V lost 4 bases, J lost 5 bases, and 13 bases stayed unmatched. The CDR3 DNA sequence: TGTGCCAGCAGTTCCTCTTTAGCGGGAGCCCGGAGAGATACGCAGTATTTT. It codes for CASSSSLAGARRDTQYF.

In DNA form, the CDR3 reads TGTGCCAGCAGGGGGGGAGCGCGTTACTACGAGCAGTACTTC. Protein: CASRGGARYYEQYF. This chain links TRBV28 with TRBJ2-7; TRBD2 is a possible D gene (6 bases). In germline, CDR1 is MDHEN, CDR2 SYDVKM. The CDR3 is made up of 14 amino acids. V was shortened by 6 bases and J by 3 bases, with 15 bases between the two germline ends.

This clonotype was seen more than once but under ten times. The chain recombines TRBV25-1 with TRBJ2-3; TRBD1 agrees at 8 bases. CDR3 length: 13 residues. Germline V CDR1 and CDR2: MGHDK, SYGVNS. With V trimmed by 9 bases and J by 3 bases, 5 bases remained unmatched. The CDR3 sequence: CASLRTGTDTQYF. CDR3 DNA: TGTGCCAGTCTGAGGACAGGGACAGATACGCAGTATTTT.

This clonotype has a handful of counts. The CDR3 spells CASSLVGVGQETQYF. The CDR3 DNA is TGTGCCAGCAGCTTGGTGGGAGTAGGGCAAGAGACCCAGTACTTC. The chain carries TRBV5-4 and TRBJ2-5, with D maybe TRBD2 (5 bases). Trimming cost V 0 bases and J 2 bases, with 11 bases left between them. Germline V gene sequence: CDR1 SGHNT, CDR2 YYREEE (reference sequence). The CDR3 runs to 15 residues.

V is TRBV12-3 or TRBV12-4 and J is TRBJ2-7, with 10 bases aligning to TRBD2. The CDR3 extends over 13 amino acids. The V gene end was trimmed by 5 bases and the J gene end by 11 bases; junction bases not matched to a gene: 9. CDR3 in DNA: TGTGCCAGCAGTCCCTCGAGCGGGAGGGCCGAGTACTTC. This translates into CASSPSSGRAEYF.